The rows below give T cell receptor beta chains drawn from one sample of a study of human CD8 memory T cell subsets. TCRdb re-called the 5' RACE reads; every CDR3 protein appears as one record, without DNA. The sample holds roughly 9,800 distinct CDR3 sequences. Sequenced: CD8+ T cells from PBMCs. The receptors stem from a human donor in good health. The CDR3 runs from the conserved cysteine through the conserved F or W. Each record gives: CDR3 protein, V gene, clone size, J gene. Only some rows state a clone size, as once, few, many or a class for expanded clones.

CASRTGNTEAFF | TRBV12-3/TRBV12-4 | - | TRBJ1-1
CASSLPSGAYTQYF | TRBV12-3/TRBV12-4 | - | TRBJ2-3
CASSLNDRENNEAFF | TRBV5-1 | - | TRBJ1-1
CASSLVRGGRTEAFF | TRBV7-8 | - | TRBJ1-1
CASSYLGLAFTDTQYF | TRBV6-6 | - | TRBJ2-3
CSVDLGAKSSYNEQFF | TRBV29-1 | medium-sized | TRBJ2-1
CASTTQGRQYF | TRBV6-2/TRBV6-3 | - | TRBJ2-3
CASSLVGNRYEQYF | TRBV11-2 | - | TRBJ2-7
CSVQQGREKLFF | TRBV29-1 | large | TRBJ1-4
CASSYTGTIKETQYF | TRBV5-1 | - | TRBJ2-5
CASSMTTGAPRSLEQYF | TRBV7-9 | - | TRBJ2-7
CASSLVQETQYF | TRBV12-3/TRBV12-4 | medium-sized | TRBJ2-5
CSASLNQRGAYEQYF | TRBV20-1 | medium-sized | TRBJ2-7
CASQPGKRDEQFF | TRBV7-9 | - | TRBJ2-1
CSATGLAGGEPYNEQFF | TRBV20-1 | medium-sized | TRBJ2-1
CASSYSTGPGELFF | TRBV6-2/TRBV6-3 | - | TRBJ2-2
CASSPAGEWLAFF | TRBV7-9 | medium-sized | TRBJ1-1
CASSLSDRGPEKLFF | TRBV19 | - | TRBJ1-4
CASSLPRDFYPYEQYF | TRBV5-1 | - | TRBJ2-7
CASSYSKGLGKLFF | TRBV6-5 | - | TRBJ1-4
CASSQDPGLTYNEQFF | TRBV4-1 | - | TRBJ2-1
CASSSTIGSYYEQYF | TRBV5-4 | - | TRBJ2-7
CASSDGTGLETQYF | TRBV10-1 | - | TRBJ2-5
CASSVVVAGPYNEQFF | TRBV9 | - | TRBJ2-1
CASSFFGRVNQPQHF | TRBV6-2/TRBV6-3 | - | TRBJ1-5
CASSLMIWRGVSEADTQYF | TRBV5-5 | - | TRBJ2-3
CACSRTGRENQPQHF | TRBV7-9 | - | TRBJ1-5
CASSLSLTTEAFF | TRBV27 | - | TRBJ1-1
CASSLEQDPRETQYF | TRBV7-9 | - | TRBJ2-5
CASSYSGTVYEQYF | TRBV5-4 | - | TRBJ2-7
CASSPPGTGSSYEQYF | TRBV28 | - | TRBJ2-7
CASSYGTNGADTQYF | TRBV6-5 | - | TRBJ2-3
CASSLGGANEQFF | TRBV5-4 | - | TRBJ2-1
CASSFGPYNEQFF | TRBV7-8 | - | TRBJ2-1
CASSKGQQNTEAFF | TRBV21-1 | - | TRBJ1-1
CASSLSGGRTEAFF | TRBV7-6 | - | TRBJ1-1
CASGLGGAEAFF | TRBV25-1 | - | TRBJ1-1
CASSLATGGYTF | TRBV7-2 | - | TRBJ1-2
CASSSTSTGEGHYGYTF | TRBV28 | medium-sized | TRBJ1-2
CASSLRRGRDTDTQYF | TRBV7-8 | - | TRBJ2-3
CASSFTSLSGANVLTF | TRBV7-9 | - | TRBJ2-6
CASSLAGGVSSGELFF | TRBV7-8 | - | TRBJ2-2
CASSVSKGPGQGRGELFF | TRBV9 | - | TRBJ2-2